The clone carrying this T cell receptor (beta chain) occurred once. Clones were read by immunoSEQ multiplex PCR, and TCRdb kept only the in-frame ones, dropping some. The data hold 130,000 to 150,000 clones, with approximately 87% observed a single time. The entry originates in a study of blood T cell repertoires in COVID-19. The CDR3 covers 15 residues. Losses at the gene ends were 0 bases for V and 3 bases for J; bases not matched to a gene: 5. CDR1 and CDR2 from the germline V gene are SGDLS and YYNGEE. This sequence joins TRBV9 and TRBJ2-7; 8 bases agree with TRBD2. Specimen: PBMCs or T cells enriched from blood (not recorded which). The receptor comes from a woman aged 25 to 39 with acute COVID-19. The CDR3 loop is CASSVAGGGFYEQYF. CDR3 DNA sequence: TGTGCCAGCAGCGTAGCGGGAGGGGGGTTCTACGAGCAGTACTTC.